This T cell receptor beta chain was sequenced for a study of shared clonotypes between healthy human individuals. Trimming cost V 8 bases and J 8 bases; bases outside gene matches: 13. This CDR3 comprises 14 residues. The germline V gene encodes CDR1 MDHEN and CDR2 SYDVKM. In the naive CD8 group, cells lacked CD45RO and were positively selected for CCR7, so terminally differentiated effector memory CD45RA+ cells were left out. Authors' analysis steps: Filtering of immunoSEQ junctional sequences could not match full-length read filtering. Generated by immunoSEQ multiplex PCR, the TCRdb table keeps only in-frame clones and is missing some. Clonal size and the V and J genes are those of that table, whereas D and trimming came from the DNA. The sample lists about 550,000 clones; about 95% were seen once.

The rearrangement joins TRBV28 to TRBJ1-2, with 8 bases fitting TRBD1. The sequenced sample consisted of naive CD8+ T cells sorted from blood. This receptor was identified in a woman aged 25 to 39 in good health. The CDR3 here is CASGESGGISGYTF. CDR3 nucleotide sequence: TGTGCCAGCGGAGAGTCAGGGGGCATTAGCGGCTACACCTTC.